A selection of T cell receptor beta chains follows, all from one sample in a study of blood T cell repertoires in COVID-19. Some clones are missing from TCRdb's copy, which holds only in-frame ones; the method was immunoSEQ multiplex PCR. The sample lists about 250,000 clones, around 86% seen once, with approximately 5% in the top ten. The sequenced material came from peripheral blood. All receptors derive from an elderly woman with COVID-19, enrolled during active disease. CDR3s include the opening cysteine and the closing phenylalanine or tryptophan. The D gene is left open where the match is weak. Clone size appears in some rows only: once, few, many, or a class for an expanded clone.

CDR3aa: CASRLTGNYGYTF; abundance: NA; v_gene: TRBV5-6; d_gene: NA
CDR3aa: CASSLAGQGYNSPLHF; abundance: NA; v_gene: TRBV5-1; d_gene: TRBD1
CDR3aa: CASSLELSSGNTIYF; abundance: NA; v_gene: TRBV5-1; d_gene: NA
CDR3aa: CASSEATFRGVRLFF; abundance: NA; v_gene: TRBV6-1; d_gene: TRBD1
CDR3aa: CASSLGQVTNEKLFF; abundance: NA; v_gene: TRBV5-5; d_gene: NA
CDR3aa: CASSYLTSGGQETQYF; abundance: once; v_gene: TRBV6-5; d_gene: TRBD2
CDR3aa: CASSIGQNLMNTEAFF; abundance: NA; v_gene: TRBV19; d_gene: NA
CDR3aa: CASGEGGLGNQPQHF; abundance: many; v_gene: TRBV2; d_gene: NA
CDR3aa: CASRGDSPEAFF; abundance: NA; v_gene: TRBV2; d_gene: TRBD1
CDR3aa: CASSLGGTPSNLAQHF; abundance: NA; v_gene: TRBV28; d_gene: NA
CDR3aa: CASSSRTGGIYNQPQHF; abundance: NA; v_gene: TRBV27; d_gene: TRBD1
CDR3aa: CASSTGTGGYTF; abundance: NA; v_gene: TRBV9; d_gene: NA
CDR3aa: CAISESRGNGNQPQHF; abundance: NA; v_gene: TRBV10-3; d_gene: NA
CDR3aa: CASGVWVYEQYF; abundance: NA; v_gene: TRBV28; d_gene: NA
CDR3aa: CASSRGGEATEAFF; abundance: NA; v_gene: TRBV3-1/TRBV3-2; d_gene: NA
CDR3aa: CASSLSAGVGQPQHF; abundance: few; v_gene: TRBV7-9; d_gene: NA
CDR3aa: CASSARHREGSNQPQHF; abundance: NA; v_gene: TRBV5-6; d_gene: NA
CDR3aa: CASSQDVQGRSDEQYF; abundance: NA; v_gene: TRBV4-2; d_gene: TRBD1
CDR3aa: CASSFTTDTASYEQYF; abundance: few; v_gene: TRBV13; d_gene: NA
CDR3aa: CATSTGEATNEKLFF; abundance: NA; v_gene: TRBV19; d_gene: NA
CDR3aa: CASSLVPGQGYEQYF; abundance: NA; v_gene: TRBV5-1; d_gene: TRBD1
CDR3aa: CASNLPQGCFWYEQYF; abundance: NA; v_gene: TRBV10-1; d_gene: NA
CDR3aa: CASRDFRDGYTF; abundance: NA; v_gene: TRBV19; d_gene: NA
CDR3aa: CASSLLGGLNTEAFF; abundance: NA; v_gene: TRBV5-1; d_gene: NA
CDR3aa: CASSFLAVGIQPQHF; abundance: NA; v_gene: TRBV28; d_gene: NA
CDR3aa: CSALRLADTQYF; abundance: NA; v_gene: TRBV29-1; d_gene: NA